Sequencing of this T cell receptor beta chain was carried out in a study of T cell changes during pregnancy in multiple sclerosis. By share, this clone counts as medium-sized. This CDR3 contains 14 residues. The ends were cut back, 4 bases at V and 5 bases at J, with 12 bases in the middle. Germline CDR1 and CDR2: MNHNS and SASEGT. Only in-frame clones appear in the TCRdb table, and some are missing; sequencing was by immunoSEQ multiplex PCR. The sample lists about 20,000 clones, 85% seen once, with roughly 9.4% in the top ten. The TCR originated in a female donor with multiple sclerosis, enrolled in a pregnancy study. V usage is TRBV6-1 and J usage is TRBJ1-5; no reliable D call. Sequences were derived from CD8+ T cells from peripheral blood mononuclear cells, sampled after pregnancy. In nucleotides, the CDR3 is TGTGCCAGCAGTGGCCTCACAGAGTATCAGCCCCAGCATTTT. Encoded protein: CASSGLTEYQPQHF.